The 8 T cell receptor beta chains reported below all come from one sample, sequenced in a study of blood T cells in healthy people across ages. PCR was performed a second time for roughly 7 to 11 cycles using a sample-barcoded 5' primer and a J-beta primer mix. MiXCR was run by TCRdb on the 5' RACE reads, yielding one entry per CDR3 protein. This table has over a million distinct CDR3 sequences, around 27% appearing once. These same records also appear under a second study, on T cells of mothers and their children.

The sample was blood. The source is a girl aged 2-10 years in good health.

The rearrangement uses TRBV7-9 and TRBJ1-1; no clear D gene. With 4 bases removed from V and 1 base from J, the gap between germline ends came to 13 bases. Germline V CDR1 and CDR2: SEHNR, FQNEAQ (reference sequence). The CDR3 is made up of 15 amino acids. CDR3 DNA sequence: TGTGCCAGCAGCTCGGGAGCTACCTCGAACACTGAAGCTTTCTTT. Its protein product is CASSSGATSNTEAFF.

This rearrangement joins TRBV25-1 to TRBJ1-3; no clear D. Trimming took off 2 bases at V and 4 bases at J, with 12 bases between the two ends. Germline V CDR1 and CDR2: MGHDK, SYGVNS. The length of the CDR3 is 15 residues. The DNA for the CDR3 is TGTGCCAGCAGTGAAAAGGGTTTGGGAGGAAACACCATATATTTT. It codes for CASSEKGLGGNTIYF.

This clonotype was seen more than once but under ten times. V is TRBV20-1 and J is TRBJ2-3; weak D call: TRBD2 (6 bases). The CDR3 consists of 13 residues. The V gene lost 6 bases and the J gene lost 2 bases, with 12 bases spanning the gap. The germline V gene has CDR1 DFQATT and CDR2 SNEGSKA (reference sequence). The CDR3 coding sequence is TGCAGTGCCCCGGGGGAATACACAGATACGCAGTATTTT. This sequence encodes CSAPGEYTDTQYF.

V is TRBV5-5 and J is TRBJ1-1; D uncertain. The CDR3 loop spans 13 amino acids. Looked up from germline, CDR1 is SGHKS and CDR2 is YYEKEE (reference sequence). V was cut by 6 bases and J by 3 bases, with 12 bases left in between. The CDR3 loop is CASKLGEYTEAFF. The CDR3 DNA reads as TGTGCCAGCAAACTCGGGGAGTACACTGAAGCTTTCTTT.

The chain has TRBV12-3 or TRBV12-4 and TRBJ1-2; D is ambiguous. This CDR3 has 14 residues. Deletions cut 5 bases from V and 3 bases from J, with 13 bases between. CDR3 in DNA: TGTGCCAGCAGTATTCATGGGCAGGACTATGGCTACACCTTC. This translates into CASSIHGQDYGYTF.

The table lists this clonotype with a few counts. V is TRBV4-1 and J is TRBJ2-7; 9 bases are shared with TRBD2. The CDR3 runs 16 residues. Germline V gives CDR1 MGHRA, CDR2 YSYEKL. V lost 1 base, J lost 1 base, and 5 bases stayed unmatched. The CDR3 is CASSQGGSGRSYEQYF. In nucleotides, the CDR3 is TGCGCCAGCAGCCAAGGAGGTAGCGGGAGATCCTACGAGCAGTACTTC.

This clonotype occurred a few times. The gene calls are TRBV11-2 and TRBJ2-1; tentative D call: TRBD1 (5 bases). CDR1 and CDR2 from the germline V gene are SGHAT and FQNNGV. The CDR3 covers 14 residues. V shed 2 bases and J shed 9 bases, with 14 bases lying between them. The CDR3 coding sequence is TGTGCCAGCAGCTTACAGCAGGGTATGACTGAGCAGTTCTTC. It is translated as CASSLQQGMTEQFF.

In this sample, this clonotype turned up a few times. In DNA, the CDR3 is TGTGCCACCCGTCCGCTGCAGTCGAGCTTTTACAATGAGCAGTTCTTC. This gives the protein CATRPLQSSFYNEQFF. The rearrangement joins TRBV15 to TRBJ2-1; no definite D call. This CDR3 is 16 amino acids long. Germline CDR1 reads LNHNV; CDR2 reads YYDKDF (reference sequence). Trimming cost V 8 bases and J 4 bases, with 21 bases left between them.